This T cell receptor beta chain was profiled in a study of blood T cells in healthy people across ages. The use of a sample-barcoded 5' primer and a J-beta primer mix characterized a second PCR of roughly 6 to 11 cycles. TCRdb fed the 5' RACE reads into MiXCR, producing one record per CDR3 protein. This table has about 940,000 distinct CDR3 sequences, 48% appearing once. This sequence was found in a man aged 25 to 40 in good health. The material sequenced was blood.

CDR3 sequence: CSARSRDRQTYEQYF. CDR3 bases: TGCAGTGCTAGGTCCCGGGACAGACAAACCTACGAGCAGTACTTC. V gene TRBV20-1 combines with J gene TRBJ2-7, with TRBD1 matching over 7 bases. J lost 2 bases, V lost 3 bases, and 10 bases had no gene match. Germline assignment: CDR1 DFQATT and CDR2 SNEGSKA (reference sequence). This CDR3 is 15 amino acids long.